The rows below give T cell receptor beta chains drawn from one sample of a study of yellow fever vaccine responses in identical twins. Each CDR3 protein is one row after TCRdb ran MiXCR on the RT-PCR reads. This sample carries some 15,000 distinct CDR3 sequences, about 88% of them seen once, and the ten largest clones take 0.65% to 0.85%. This specimen consisted of T cells from blood (PBMCs), unsorted or a sorted subset (not recorded which), obtained before or after yellow fever vaccination (not recorded which). These receptors were obtained from a woman aged 18-29 years who received the yellow fever vaccine. Each CDR3 is given with its conserved first and last residue.

v_call,cdr3_length,j_call,cdr3_aa
TRBV10-1,15,TRBJ2-1,CASSDTRKVANEQFF
TRBV12-3/TRBV12-4,14,TRBJ2-1,CASSLLRGGGEQFF
TRBV28,11,TRBJ1-2,CASTPGLTYTF
TRBV15,14,TRBJ1-1,CATSTSQGTTEAFF
TRBV11-3,15,TRBJ2-3,CASTKLAGGTDTQYF
TRBV10-3,15,TRBJ2-6,CAISESPLGANVLTF
TRBV12-5,19,TRBJ2-7,CASGLGPKSGLAGDYEQYF
TRBV20-1,15,TRBJ1-3,CSARDQRVPGNTIYF
TRBV19,15,TRBJ1-2,CASSIDRGSVYGYTF
TRBV11-1,14,TRBJ2-3,CASSLRCIGDTQYF
TRBV11-1,16,TRBJ1-5,CASSVTGGLSNQPQHF
TRBV20-1,18,TRBJ2-1,CSARPPTSGGPSYNEQFF
TRBV20-1,15,TRBJ2-3,CSGSGGGTSTDTQYF
TRBV27,15,TRBJ2-1,CASTYTVASYNEQFF
TRBV3-1,15,TRBJ2-5,CASSRAAELQETQYF
TRBV19,14,TRBJ1-1,CASSIPRKDTEAFF
TRBV12-3/TRBV12-4,13,TRBJ2-5,CASSLAQFETQYF
TRBV11-1,15,TRBJ2-5,CASSSTSGGQETQYF
TRBV10-3,13,TRBJ1-6,CATTGRVGSPLHF
TRBV15,13,TRBJ2-5,CATSRVSWETQYF
TRBV2,13,TRBJ1-1,CASSEVRNTEAFF
TRBV14,16,TRBJ2-7,CASSQVLGKATYEQYF
TRBV7-9,14,TRBJ2-2,CASRLGDHTGELFF
TRBV29-1,15,TRBJ2-5,CSVAKHGDIGETQYF
TRBV9,15,TRBJ2-3,CASSPSPQNTDTQYF
TRBV11-3,15,TRBJ1-4,CASSSVGAGNEKLFF
TRBV9,13,TRBJ1-1,CASSVVGRAEAFF
TRBV29-1,12,TRBJ2-3,CSVQPSTDTQYF
TRBV18,15,TRBJ1-5,CASSQEGIGNQPQHF
TRBV5-1,15,TRBJ1-3,CASSSTGFSGNTIYF
TRBV9,12,TRBJ1-3,CASSAVLGPIYF
TRBV5-5,13,TRBJ2-5,CASSSKPQETQYF
TRBV5-1,13,TRBJ2-7,CASSTSGNYEQYF
TRBV5-1,15,TRBJ1-4,CASSLESSGREKLFF
TRBV18,14,TRBJ2-7,CASLRDSLINEQYF
TRBV29-1,13,TRBJ1-1,CSVGEGMNTEAFF
TRBV29-1,13,TRBJ2-2,CSVSSLSAGELFF
TRBV5-4,13,TRBJ2-3,CASSLVSTDTQYF
TRBV20-1,15,TRBJ2-2,CSAREGGQPTGELFF
TRBV2,15,TRBJ1-1,CASSEGGGASTEAFF
TRBV11-2,12,TRBJ2-1,CASGGSGDEQFF
TRBV24-1,11,TRBJ2-7,CATSRKYEQYF
TRBV19,14,TRBJ1-1,CASSADRVDTEAFF
TRBV14,16,TRBJ2-1,CASSPLGGPSYNEQFF
TRBV18,14,TRBJ2-7,CASSPSRGPYEQYF
TRBV2,18,TRBJ2-7,CASSEPPYGGRLSYEQYF
TRBV4-1,14,TRBJ1-2,CASSQLEDNYGYTF
TRBV14,13,TRBJ1-2,CASSQFSQVGYTF